One and the same sample provided the 6 T cell receptor beta chains below, sequenced in a study of T cells after yellow fever vaccination (dated by TCRdb to about 2019). This specimen's treatment or condition label, interpreted: live attenuated yellow fever vaccine strain. Library creation used 5' RACE. The sequencer listed for this sample is Illumina NovaSeq 6000. In-frame beta chains were kept once TCRdb had trimmed the public reads at Q25 with fastp and called clones with MiXCR. Each CDR3 protein gets just one entry, which takes the most common genes and DNA from the rows behind it. The sample table records around 200,000 distinct CDR3 sequences; approximately 9.9% of these occur just once. The ten largest clones add up to 30% to 45% of the sample. The specimen was CD8+ T cells sorted from PBMCs, collected 15 days after the yellow fever booster vaccination. The receptors derive from a man between 18 and 35 years old who received the YFV17D yellow fever vaccine.

J is TRBJ1-5 and V is TRBV11-2, with TRBD1 identical over 7 bases. V lost 6 bases and J lost 2; bases outside the gene matches: 4. Germline V gene lookup returns CDR1 SGHAT and CDR2 FQNNGV. The CDR3 spans 14 residues. The CDR3 DNA sequence: TGTGCCAGCAGTCGCACAGGGGGCAATCAGCCCCAGCATTTT. Protein sequence: CASSRTGGNQPQHF.

This clonotype occurred a few times. The chain uses TRBV13 and TRBJ2-3, with 11 positions matching TRBD2. The CDR3 is made up of 16 amino acids. Germline V CDR1 and CDR2: PRHDT, FYEKMQ (reference sequence). Trimming took 5 bases from V and 3 from J; bases not matched to a gene: 7. For the CDR3, the DNA is TGTGCCAGCAGCACCCTACTAGCGGGGGCTACAGATACGCAGTATTTT. This codes for CASSTLLAGATDTQYF.

The sample holds many counts of this clonotype. The chain carries TRBV27 and TRBJ1-3; D gene unclear. V was pared by 1 base and J by 9 bases, with 13 bases between. This CDR3 has 14 amino acids. Germline V gene lookup returns CDR1 MNHEY and CDR2 SMNVEV (reference sequence). CDR3 amino acids: CASSLLPGLSTIYF. The CDR3, as DNA: TGTGCCAGCAGTTTATTACCAGGTCTCAGCACCATATATTTT.

The CDR3 region is CASTPGGGANEQFF. CDR3 bases: TGTGCCAGCACCCCCGGCGGGGGGGCGAATGAGCAGTTCTTC. The chain recombines TRBV13 with TRBJ2-1; 9 bases align to TRBD2. Germline CDR1 PRHDT, CDR2 FYEKMQ (reference sequence). This CDR3 comprises 14 residues. The ends lost 7 bases at V and 7 bases at J; junction bases unmatched: 8. Full variable domain (remainder filled in from reference TRBV13 and TRBJ2-1): AAGVIQSPRHLIKEKRETATLKCYPIPRHDTVYWYQQGPGQDPQFLISFYEKMQSDKGSIPDRFSAQQFSDYHSELNMSSLELGDSALYFCASTPGGGANEQFFGPGTRLTVL.

This clonotype was found a few times. The V and J genes are TRBV7-2 and TRBJ2-5, with 7 bases lining up with TRBD1. The V gene's germline CDR1 is SGHTA and CDR2 FQGNSA. The CDR3 is made up of 15 amino acids. V was clipped by 5 bases and J by 4 bases; unmatched bases: 10. CDR3 nucleotides: TGTGCCAGCAGCCTTAGAACAGGGGTGGGAGAGACCCAGTACTTC. It is translated as CASSLRTGVGETQYF.

This clonotype showed up just a few times. V is TRBV29-1 and J is TRBJ2-5; D tentatively reads TRBD1 or TRBD2 (5 bases each). V lost 3 bases, J lost 2 bases, and 13 bases lay in between. Germline V gene sequence: CDR1 SQVTM, CDR2 ANQGSEA. This CDR3 has 14 residues. CDR3 loop: CSVELVGVQETQYF. The CDR3 DNA follows: TGCAGCGTTGAGTTGGTGGGGGTACAAGAGACCCAGTACTTC.